What follows are 29 T cell receptor beta chains derived from one specimen sequenced in a study of Graves' ophthalmopathy and Graves' hyperthyroidism (dated by TCRdb to between 2018 and 2020). TCRdb lists the instrument as Illumina HiSeq 2000. For repertoire sequencing, the TCR beta CDR3 regions were amplified from RNA transcripts. HTBI primers and the Qiagen OneStep RT-PCR kit were used in a first-round RT-PCR, which was followed by a second-round multiplex PCR, size selection and purification. Through fastp at Q25 and MiXCR, TCRdb rebuilt clones from the public reads, retaining in-frame beta chains. When rows share a CDR3 protein, they turn into one entry using the most common DNA and genes. In this sample the table shows fewer than 650,000 distinct CDR3 sequences, about a fifth of which occur a single time. The ten largest clones take up approximately 7.7% of the sample. The sequenced material came from peripheral blood. The receptors derive from a woman under 30 with stable Graves' hyperthyroidism. Some clones in this sample may be carry-over from other donors' samples. Donor details come from another sample of the same person, matched by shared clones.

This clonotype occurred a few times. CDR3 residues: CASSPPGRGRETQYF. The DNA for the CDR3 is TGTGCCAGCTCACCACCGGGGCGGGGGAGAGAGACCCAGTACTTC. This chain joins TRBV18 and TRBJ2-5, with 7 positions matching TRBD2. CDR1 KGHSH and CDR2 LQKENI come from the germline V gene. V trimming: 0 bases; J trimming: 4 bases; junction bases outside the gene matches: 5. The CDR3 covers 15 residues.

This clonotype was observed at least ten times. The CDR3 sequence: CASRGTEIQYF. The CDR3 coding sequence is TGTGCCAGCAGAGGGACGGAGATTCAGTACTTC. The chain employs TRBV6-1 and TRBJ2-4, with D perhaps matching TRBD1 or TRBD2 (5 bases each). Per germline, CDR1 MNHNS and CDR2 SASEGT. V was pared by 6 bases and J by 10 bases, with 10 bases between. The CDR3 extends over 11 amino acids.

This sequence joins TRBV27 and TRBJ2-5, with D tentatively TRBD1 (6 bases). The CDR3 totals 15 residues. Trimming stripped 0 bases from V and 6 bases from J, with 14 bases between. Germline V gives CDR1 MNHEY, CDR2 SMNVEV (reference sequence). CDR3 region: CASSLSETGRKTQYF. DNA of the CDR3: TGTGCCAGCAGTTTATCGGAAACAGGGCGAAAGACCCAGTACTTC.

The V call is TRBV10-1, the J call TRBJ2-7; TRBD2 matches 11 bases. The CDR3 sequence is 15 residues long. The V gene end was trimmed by 3 bases and the J gene end by 4 bases; junction bases not matched to a gene: 5. Germline assignment: CDR1 WNHNN and CDR2 SYGVQD (reference sequence). In nucleotides, the CDR3 is TGCGCCAGCAGTGATAGACTAGCGGGGACTTACGAGCAGTACTTC. This sequence encodes CASSDRLAGTYEQYF.

This chain connects TRBV2 to TRBJ2-7; TRBD1 matches 10 bases. Per the germline V gene, CDR1 is SNHLY and CDR2 is FYNNEI. This CDR3 has 16 amino acids. V trimming: 4 bases; J trimming: 2 bases; junction bases outside the gene matches: 8. The CDR3 DNA is TGTGCCAGCAGTGGACGGACCGGGACAGGGGCCTACGAGCAGTACTTC. This gives the protein CASSGRTGTGAYEQYF.

The genes are TRBV12-3 or TRBV12-4 and TRBJ1-6, with unresolved D. The CDR3 is made up of 14 amino acids. The V end was cut by 2 bases, the J end by 7 bases, with 9 bases between. CDR3 coding DNA: TGTGCCAGCAGTTTATCAGTTACCAATTCACCCCTCCACTTT. This encodes CASSLSVTNSPLHF.

V gene TRBV7-2 combines with J gene TRBJ2-7; 8 bases align to TRBD2. This CDR3 has 15 residues. CDR1 and CDR2 (germline): SGHTA, FQGNSA. V lost 5 bases, J lost 8 bases, and 14 bases stayed unmatched. The CDR3 loop reads CASSDRGGASSQQYF. The DNA of the CDR3 is TGTGCCAGCAGCGACCGGGGGGGGGCCTCTAGCCAGCAGTACTTC. Combining the CDR3 with reference TRBV7-2 and TRBJ2-7 gives the whole variable domain GAGVSQSPSNKVTEKGKDVELRCDPISGHTALYWYRQSLGQGLEFLIYFQGNSAPDKSGLPSDRFSAERTGGSVSTLTIQRTQQEDSAVYLCASSDRGGASSQQYFGPGTRLTVT.

This clonotype has at least ten counts. The rearrangement uses TRBV10-3 and TRBJ1-2; D uncertain. Per the germline V gene, CDR1 is ENHRY and CDR2 is SYGVKD. V was shortened by 0 bases and J by 0 bases, with 14 bases between the two germline ends. The CDR3 length is 17 residues. For the CDR3, the DNA is TGTGCCATCAGTGAGTCCTGGGTGGGCACCGCTAACTATGGCTACACCTTC. It codes for CAISESWVGTANYGYTF.

This clonotype was seen more than once but under ten times. The chain joins TRBV4-2 to TRBJ1-3, with D possibly being TRBD1 (5 bases). Germline loops: CDR1 LGHNA, CDR2 YNFKEQ. The CDR3 covers 15 residues. The V gene lost 1 base and the J gene lost 0 bases, with 7 bases spanning the gap. CDR3 DNA sequence: TGTGCCAGCAGCCAAGGAACAGGCTCTGGAAACACCATATATTTT. It yields the protein CASSQGTGSGNTIYF.

This chain links TRBV10-3 with TRBJ2-2; perhaps TRBD1 as D (6 bases). The ends were cut back, 7 bases at V and 6 bases at J, with 15 bases in the middle. The CDR3 has 14 amino acids. Germline V gene lookup returns CDR1 ENHRY and CDR2 SYGVKD. CDR3 sequence (DNA): TGTGCCATCACTAATCTTTCAGGGGCCGGGGAGCTGTTTTTT. Amino acid sequence: CAITNLSGAGELFF.

This clonotype was seen at least ten times. The chain has TRBV6-1 and TRBJ1-2; D unresolved. Germline CDR1 MNHNS, CDR2 SASEGT. V lost 3 bases to trimming and J lost 8 bases, with 13 bases between them. This CDR3 is 13 amino acids long. In nucleotides, the CDR3 is TGTGCCAGCAGTGACAGTTCGTTTGGAGGCTACACCTTC. Residues: CASSDSSFGGYTF.

This clonotype was counted at least ten times. The chain uses TRBV27 and TRBJ2-2; D might be TRBD2 (7 bases). The CDR3 runs 17 residues. Germline loops: CDR1 MNHEY, CDR2 SMNVEV (reference sequence). Trimming removed 3 bases from V and 0 bases from J, with 14 bases in between. The CDR3 loop is CASSLEGGVPNTGELFF. Here the CDR3 DNA reads TGTGCCAGCAGTTTGGAGGGGGGGGTTCCGAACACCGGGGAGCTGTTTTTT.

The chain combines TRBV12-3 or TRBV12-4 with TRBJ1-1; 8 bases are shared with TRBD1. V dropped 4 bases and J dropped 6; count of bases not matched to a gene: 13. There are 16 residues in the CDR3. As DNA, the CDR3 is TGTGCCAGCAGTTATAGAATAGGACAGGGAAGGGCTGAAGCTTTCTTT. Translating gives CASSYRIGQGRAEAFF.

The rearrangement uses TRBV30 and TRBJ2-5, with 7 bases lining up with TRBD1. Trimming removed 2 bases from V and 2 bases from J; junction bases left unmatched: 8. The CDR3 is 15 residues long. Germline V gene data show CDR1 as GTSNPN and CDR2 as SVGIG (reference sequence). DNA for the CDR3: TGTGCCTGGAGTCCAGGGACAGCCCTTCAAGAGACCCAGTACTTC. This sequence encodes CAWSPGTALQETQYF.

This clonotype was seen at least ten times. V is TRBV30 and J is TRBJ1-1; TRBD1 is a possible D gene (5 bases). The length of the CDR3 is 13 residues. Trimming left V 4 bases short and J 3 bases short, with 12 bases between. Per germline, CDR1 GTSNPN and CDR2 SVGIG (reference sequence). This CDR3 reads CAWTPGSYTEAFF. The CDR3 nucleotides are TGTGCCTGGACCCCAGGGAGTTACACTGAAGCTTTCTTT.

This rearrangement joins TRBV28 to TRBJ1-5; D remains unclear. CDR1 and CDR2 (germline): MDHEN, SYDVKM. Between the trimmed V and J ends, which lost 2 bases and 7 bases, there was a span of 12 bases. This CDR3 is built from 14 residues. CDR3 protein: CASSLPSREQPQHF. The CDR3 bases are TGTGCCAGCAGTTTACCCTCCAGAGAGCAGCCCCAGCATTTT.

The J gene is TRBJ2-4, the V gene TRBV12-5, with D perhaps TRBD1 (6 bases). Deletions cut 0 bases from V and 7 bases from J, with 13 bases between. Germline V CDR1 and CDR2: LGHNT, FRNRAP. CDR3 length equals 15 residues. CDR3 nucleotides: TGTGCTAGTGGTTTGGTCTCAGGGGAAGCGAACATTCAGTACTTC. It yields the protein CASGLVSGEANIQYF.

This clonotype was counted once. The chain employs TRBV6-5 and TRBJ1-6, with D unclear. Germline values: CDR1 MNHEY, CDR2 SVGAGI. The germline V and J ends were trimmed by 2 bases and 7 bases, with 12 bases remaining between them. The CDR3 consists of 15 residues. The CDR3 protein is CASSYGPDQNSPLHF. The CDR3 nucleotides read TGTGCCAGCAGTTACGGACCGGACCAAAATTCACCCCTCCACTTT.

This clonotype was observed a few times. The gene calls are TRBV12-3 or TRBV12-4 and TRBJ1-3; no reliable D call. The V and J ends lost 10 bases and 0 bases respectively, with 10 bases between them. The CDR3 covers 13 residues. Here the CDR3 DNA reads TGTGCCACCTACTACGGCTCTGGAAACACCATATATTTT. Its protein product is CATYYGSGNTIYF.

This clonotype was picked up many times. The rearrangement links TRBV24-1 to TRBJ2-7; D is unresolved. This CDR3 region has 13 residues. Germline V gives CDR1 KGHDR, CDR2 SFDVKD. The germline V and J ends were trimmed by 5 bases and 0 bases, with 7 bases remaining between them. This CDR3 is CATSGSSSYEQYF. The DNA for the CDR3 is TGTGCCACCAGTGGCAGTAGCTCCTACGAGCAGTACTTC.

This clonotype was counted only a few times. The genes are TRBV7-3 and TRBJ2-2, with TRBD2 matching over 7 bases. Germline CDR1 and CDR2: SGHTA and FQGTGA. The CDR3 runs to 16 residues. Trimming took 1 base from V and 1 from J; bases not matched to a gene: 3. Written as DNA, the CDR3 is TGTGCCAGCAGCTTAAGGATAGCGGGGAACACCGGGGAGCTGTTTTTT. Translating gives CASSLRIAGNTGELFF. The variable domain in full, completed from reference TRBV7-3 and TRBJ2-2, reads GAGVSQTPSNKVTEKGKYVELRCDPISGHTALYWYRQSLGQGPEFLIYFQGTGAADDSGLPNDRFFAVRPEGSVSTLKIQRTERGDSAVYLCASSLRIAGNTGELFFGEGSRLTVL.

CDR3 in amino acids: CASTVGQGNGYTF. The CDR3 DNA reads as TGTGCCAGTACCGTGGGACAGGGGAATGGCTACACCTTC. V gene TRBV19 combines with J gene TRBJ1-2; 10 bases map to TRBD1. Germline CDR1 reads LNHDA; CDR2 reads SQIVND (reference sequence). With V trimmed by 7 bases and J by 6 bases, 5 bases remained unmatched. The length of the CDR3 is 13 residues. The complete variable domain, with remaining parts taken from reference TRBV19 and TRBJ1-2, reads DGGITQSPKYLFRKEGQNVTLSCEQNLNHDAMYWYRQDPGQGLRLIYYSQIVNDFQKGDIAEGYSVSREKKESFPLTVTSAQKNPTAFYLCASTVGQGNGYTFGSGTRLTVV.

This clonotype was counted once. The rearrangement joins TRBV27 to TRBJ1-2, with D possibly TRBD1 on 6 matching bases. Per the germline V gene, CDR1 is MNHEY and CDR2 is SMNVEV (reference sequence). Trimming removed 0 bases from V and 4 bases from J, with 15 bases in between. The CDR3 has 16 amino acids. Written as DNA, the CDR3 is TGTGCCAGCAGTTTATCCGGCCCATCGGGGGCCTATGGCTACACCTTC. Translating gives CASSLSGPSGAYGYTF.

In its sample, this clonotype was seen many times. The V gene is TRBV28, the J gene TRBJ1-5, with D perhaps TRBD1 (6 bases). V was shortened by 6 bases and J by 0 bases, with 15 bases between the two germline ends. In germline, CDR1 is MDHEN, CDR2 SYDVKM. The CDR3 sequence is 16 residues long. CDR3 sequence (DNA): TGTGCCAGCAGGTCGGGGGCCCCCCCTAGCAATCAGCCCCAGCATTTT. This translates into CASRSGAPPSNQPQHF. Full variable domain (missing parts from reference TRBV28 and TRBJ1-5): DVKVTQSSRYLVKRTGEKVFLECVQDMDHENMFWYRQDPGLGLRLIYFSYDVKMKEKGDIPEGYSVSREKKERFSLILESASTNQTSMYLCASRSGAPPSNQPQHFGDGTRLSIL.

The gene calls are TRBV28 and TRBJ2-7; maybe TRBD2 (5 bases). V was clipped by 3 bases and J by 5 bases, with 11 bases between them. Per the germline V gene, CDR1 is MDHEN and CDR2 is SYDVKM. This CDR3 comprises 13 residues. This CDR3 reads CASSFRKRNEQYF. The CDR3 region has the DNA TGTGCCAGCAGTTTTCGAAAGCGGAACGAGCAGTACTTC. The whole variable domain, remainder taken from reference TRBV28 and TRBJ2-7, is DVKVTQSSRYLVKRTGEKVFLECVQDMDHENMFWYRQDPGLGLRLIYFSYDVKMKEKGDIPEGYSVSREKKERFSLILESASTNQTSMYLCASSFRKRNEQYFGPGTRLTVT.

This clonotype was recorded many times. The chain combines TRBV4-1 with TRBJ2-4; D gene unclear. Germline loops: CDR1 MGHRA, CDR2 YSYEKL. This CDR3 is 17 amino acids long. The V end lost 0 bases, the J end lost 0 bases, and 12 bases lay between the germline ends. The CDR3 loop is CASSQDRQALAKNIQYF. CDR3 nucleotide sequence: TGCGCCAGCAGCCAAGATAGGCAGGCTCTAGCCAAAAACATTCAGTACTTC.

The J gene is TRBJ2-2, the V gene TRBV28; 8 bases match TRBD2. Per germline, CDR1 MDHEN and CDR2 SYDVKM. This CDR3 is built from 15 residues. J lost 3 bases, V lost 6 bases, and 6 bases had no gene match. The CDR3 DNA follows: TGTGCCAGCAGCGGTAGCGGGACCTACACCGGGGAGCTGTTTTTT. This gives the protein CASSGSGTYTGELFF.

This clonotype was seen repeatedly, ten times or more. The chain uses TRBV7-3 and TRBJ2-7; TRBD1 matches at 9 bases. The CDR3 has 13 residues. CDR1 and CDR2 from the germline V gene are SGHTA and FQGTGA. After removal of 8 bases from V and 5 bases from J, the junction contained 7 bases not matched to a gene. CDR3 DNA: TGTGCCAGCTCTGGGACAGGGACGGACGAGCAGTACTTC. Translating it yields CASSGTGTDEQYF.

This clonotype occurred a few times. The chain recombines TRBV28 with TRBJ1-5; TRBD1 is a possible D gene (6 bases). The V gene's germline CDR1 is MDHEN and CDR2 SYDVKM. V lost 4 bases to trimming and J lost 0 bases, with 13 bases between them. The CDR3 contains 16 residues. The CDR3 loop reads CASSSRYRDSNQPQHF. The CDR3 DNA follows: TGTGCCAGCAGTTCCCGCTACAGGGATAGCAATCAGCCCCAGCATTTT.